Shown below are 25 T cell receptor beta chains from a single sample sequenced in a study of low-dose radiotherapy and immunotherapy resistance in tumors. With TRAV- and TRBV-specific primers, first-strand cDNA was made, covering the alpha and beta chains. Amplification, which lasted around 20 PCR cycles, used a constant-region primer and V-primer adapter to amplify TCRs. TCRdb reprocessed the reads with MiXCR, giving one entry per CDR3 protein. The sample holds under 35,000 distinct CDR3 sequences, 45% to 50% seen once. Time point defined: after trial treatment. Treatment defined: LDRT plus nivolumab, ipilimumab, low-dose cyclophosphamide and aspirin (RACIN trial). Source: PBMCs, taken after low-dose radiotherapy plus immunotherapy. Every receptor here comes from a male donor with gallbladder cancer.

Here the CDR3 DNA reads TGCGCCAGCAGCTTGGGGGGACAGAGCTACGAGCAGTACTTC. This encodes CASSLGGQSYEQYF. The rearrangement uses TRBV5-1 and TRBJ2-7, with 7 positions matching TRBD1. CDR3 length equals 14 residues. The germline V gene has CDR1 SGHRS and CDR2 YFSETQ. Unmatched junction bases numbered 3, after V lost 0 bases and J lost 3 bases.

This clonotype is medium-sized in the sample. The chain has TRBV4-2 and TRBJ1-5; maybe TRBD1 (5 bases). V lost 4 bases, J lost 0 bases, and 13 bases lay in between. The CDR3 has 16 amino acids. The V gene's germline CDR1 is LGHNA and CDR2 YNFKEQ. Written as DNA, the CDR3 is TGTGCCAGCAGCCGAGGGGCAGACTATAGCAATCAGCCCCAGCATTTT. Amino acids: CASSRGADYSNQPQHF.

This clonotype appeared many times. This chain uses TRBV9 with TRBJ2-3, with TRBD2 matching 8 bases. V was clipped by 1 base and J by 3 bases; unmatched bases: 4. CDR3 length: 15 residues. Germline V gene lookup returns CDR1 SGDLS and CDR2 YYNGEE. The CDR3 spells CASSVRGGTTDTQYF. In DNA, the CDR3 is TGTGCCAGCAGCGTACGGGGGGGTACAACAGATACGCAGTATTTT.

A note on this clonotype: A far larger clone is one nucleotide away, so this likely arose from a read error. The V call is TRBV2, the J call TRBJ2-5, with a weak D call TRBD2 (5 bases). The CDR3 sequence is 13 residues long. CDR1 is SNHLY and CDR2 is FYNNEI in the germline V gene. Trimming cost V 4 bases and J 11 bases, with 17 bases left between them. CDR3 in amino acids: CASSVLPGGEQYF. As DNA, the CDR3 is TGTGCCAGCAGTGTCCTACCAGGAGGTGAGCAGTACTTC.

Here the CDR3 reads CASSYSGTTDTQYF. The CDR3 DNA is TGTGCCAGCAGTTACTCGGGGACCACAGATACGCAGTATTTT. The chain joins TRBV6-2 or TRBV6-3 to TRBJ2-3; D might be TRBD1 or TRBD2, each matching 5 bases. In germline, CDR1 is MNHEY, CDR2 SVGEGT. The CDR3 totals 14 residues. V was cut by 0 bases and J by 2 bases, with 6 bases left in between.

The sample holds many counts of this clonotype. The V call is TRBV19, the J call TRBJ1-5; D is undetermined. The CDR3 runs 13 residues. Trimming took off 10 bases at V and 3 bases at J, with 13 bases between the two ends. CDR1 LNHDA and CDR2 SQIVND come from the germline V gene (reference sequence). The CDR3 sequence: CATTNPLNQPQHF. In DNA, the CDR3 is TGTGCCACCACCAACCCGCTCAATCAGCCCCAGCATTTT.

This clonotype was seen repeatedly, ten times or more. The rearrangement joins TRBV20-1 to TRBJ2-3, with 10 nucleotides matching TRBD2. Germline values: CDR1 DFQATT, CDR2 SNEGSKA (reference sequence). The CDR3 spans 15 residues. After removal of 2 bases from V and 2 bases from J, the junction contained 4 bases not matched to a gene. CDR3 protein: CSARSAGGPTDTQYF. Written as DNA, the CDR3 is TGCAGTGCTAGATCAGCGGGAGGGCCCACAGATACGCAGTATTTT.

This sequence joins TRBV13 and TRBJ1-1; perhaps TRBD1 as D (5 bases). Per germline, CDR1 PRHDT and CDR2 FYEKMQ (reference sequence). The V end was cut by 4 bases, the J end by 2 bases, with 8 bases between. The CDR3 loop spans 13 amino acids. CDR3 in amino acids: CASSWTSNTEAFF. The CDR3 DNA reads TGTGCCAGCAGCTGGACATCCAACACTGAAGCTTTCTTT.

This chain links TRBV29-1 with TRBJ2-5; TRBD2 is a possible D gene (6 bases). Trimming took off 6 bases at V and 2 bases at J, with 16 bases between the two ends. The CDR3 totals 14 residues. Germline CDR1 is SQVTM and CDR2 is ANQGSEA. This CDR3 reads CSVPTAGTQETQYF. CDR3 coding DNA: TGCAGCGTCCCAACCGCCGGGACTCAAGAGACCCAGTACTTC.

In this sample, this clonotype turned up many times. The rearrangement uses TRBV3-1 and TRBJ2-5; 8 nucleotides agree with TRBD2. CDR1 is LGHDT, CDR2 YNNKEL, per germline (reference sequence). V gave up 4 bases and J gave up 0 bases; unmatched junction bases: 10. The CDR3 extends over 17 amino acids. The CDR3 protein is CASSPPRERGYQETQYF. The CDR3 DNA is TGTGCCAGCAGCCCCCCCCGAGAGCGGGGGTACCAAGAGACCCAGTACTTC.

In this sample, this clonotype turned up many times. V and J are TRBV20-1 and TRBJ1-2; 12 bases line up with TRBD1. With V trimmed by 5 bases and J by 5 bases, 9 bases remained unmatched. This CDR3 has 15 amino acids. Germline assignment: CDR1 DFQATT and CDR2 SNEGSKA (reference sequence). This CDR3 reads CSAAGQGAKNYGYTF. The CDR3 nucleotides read TGCAGTGCTGCGGGACAGGGGGCGAAGAATTATGGCTACACCTTC.

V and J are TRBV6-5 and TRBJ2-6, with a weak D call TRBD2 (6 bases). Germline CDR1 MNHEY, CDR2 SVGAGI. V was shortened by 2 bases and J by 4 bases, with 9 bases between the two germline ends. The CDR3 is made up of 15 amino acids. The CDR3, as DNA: TGTGCCAGCAGTTACGGGGGGACCGGGGCCAACGTCCTGACTTTC. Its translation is CASSYGGTGANVLTF.

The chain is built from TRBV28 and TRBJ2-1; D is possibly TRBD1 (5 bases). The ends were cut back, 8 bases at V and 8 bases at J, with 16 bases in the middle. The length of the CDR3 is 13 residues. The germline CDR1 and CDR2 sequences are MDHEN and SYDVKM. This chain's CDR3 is CASRRGGRDEQFF. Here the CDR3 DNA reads TGTGCCAGCCGAAGGGGTGGTCGGGATGAGCAGTTCTTC.

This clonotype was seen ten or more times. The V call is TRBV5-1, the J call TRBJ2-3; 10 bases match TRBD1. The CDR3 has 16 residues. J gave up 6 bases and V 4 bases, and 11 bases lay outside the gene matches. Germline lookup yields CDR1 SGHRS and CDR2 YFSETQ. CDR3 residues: CASSPADRGPPDTQYF. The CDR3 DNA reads TGCGCCAGCAGCCCGGCAGACAGGGGGCCCCCCGATACGCAGTATTTT.

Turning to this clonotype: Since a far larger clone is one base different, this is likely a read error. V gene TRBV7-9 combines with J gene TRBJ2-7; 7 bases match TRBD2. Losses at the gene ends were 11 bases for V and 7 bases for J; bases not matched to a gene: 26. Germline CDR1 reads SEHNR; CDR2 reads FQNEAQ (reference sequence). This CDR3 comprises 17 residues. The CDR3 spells CAPEAWLGLPTYNEQYF. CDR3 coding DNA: TGTGCCCCCGAGGCTTGGTTGGGACTACCTACCTACAATGAGCAGTACTTC.

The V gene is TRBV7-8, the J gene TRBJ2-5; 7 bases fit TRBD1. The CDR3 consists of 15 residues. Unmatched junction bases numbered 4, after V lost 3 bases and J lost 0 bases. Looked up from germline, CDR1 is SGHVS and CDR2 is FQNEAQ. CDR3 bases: TGTGCCAGCAGCTTGGGGACAGCGTACCAAGAGACCCAGTACTTC. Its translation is CASSLGTAYQETQYF.

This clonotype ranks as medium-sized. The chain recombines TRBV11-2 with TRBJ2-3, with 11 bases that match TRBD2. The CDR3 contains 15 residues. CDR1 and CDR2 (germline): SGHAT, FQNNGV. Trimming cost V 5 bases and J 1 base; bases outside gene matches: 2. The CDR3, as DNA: TGTGCCAGCAGCAAACTAGCGGGAGGCACAGATACGCAGTATTTT. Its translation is CASSKLAGGTDTQYF.

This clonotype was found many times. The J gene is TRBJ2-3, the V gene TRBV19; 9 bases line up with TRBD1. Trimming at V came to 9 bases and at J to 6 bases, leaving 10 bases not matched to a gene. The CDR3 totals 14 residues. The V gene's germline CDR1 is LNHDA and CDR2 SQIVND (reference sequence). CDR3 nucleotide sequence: TGTGCCAGCGCGCCCACAGGGGGCTCGGATACGCAGTATTTT. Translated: CASAPTGGSDTQYF.

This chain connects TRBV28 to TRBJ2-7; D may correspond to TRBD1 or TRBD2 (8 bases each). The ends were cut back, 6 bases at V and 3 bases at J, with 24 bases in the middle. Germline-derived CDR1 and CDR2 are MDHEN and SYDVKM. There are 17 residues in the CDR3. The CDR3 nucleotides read TGTGCCAGCAGCCCATTTACTAGCGGCGACAGGGGCTACGAGCAGTACTTC. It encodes CASSPFTSGDRGYEQYF.

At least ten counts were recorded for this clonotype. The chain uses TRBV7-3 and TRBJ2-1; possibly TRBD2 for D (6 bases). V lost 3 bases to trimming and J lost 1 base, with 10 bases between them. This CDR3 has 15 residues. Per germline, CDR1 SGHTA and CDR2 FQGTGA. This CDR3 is CASSLVGGSYNEQFF. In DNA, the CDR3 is TGTGCCAGCAGCTTGGTGGGAGGTTCCTACAATGAGCAGTTCTTC.

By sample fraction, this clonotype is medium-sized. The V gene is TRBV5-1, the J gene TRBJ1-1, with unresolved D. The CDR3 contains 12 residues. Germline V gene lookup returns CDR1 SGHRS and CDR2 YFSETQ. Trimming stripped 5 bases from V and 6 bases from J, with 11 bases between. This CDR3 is CASRINAAEAFF. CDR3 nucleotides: TGCGCCAGCAGAATTAACGCGGCTGAAGCTTTCTTT.

CDR3 DNA: TGCAGCGTTGAAGAGCGGGGGCACAATGAGCAGTTCTTC. Translation gives CSVEERGHNEQFF. This rearrangement joins TRBV29-1 to TRBJ2-1; D may be TRBD2 (7 bases). V dropped 0 bases and J dropped 5 bases, with 8 bases sitting between them. This CDR3 has 13 residues. Germline V gene data show CDR1 as SQVTM and CDR2 as ANQGSEA.

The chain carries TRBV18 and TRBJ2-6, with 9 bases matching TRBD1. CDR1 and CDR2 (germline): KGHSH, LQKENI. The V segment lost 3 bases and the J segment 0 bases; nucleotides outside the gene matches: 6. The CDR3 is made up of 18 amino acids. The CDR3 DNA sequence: TGTGCCAGCTCACCTCTGCGGACAGGGGTCTCTGGGGCCAACGTCCTGACTTTC. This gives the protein CASSPLRTGVSGANVLTF.

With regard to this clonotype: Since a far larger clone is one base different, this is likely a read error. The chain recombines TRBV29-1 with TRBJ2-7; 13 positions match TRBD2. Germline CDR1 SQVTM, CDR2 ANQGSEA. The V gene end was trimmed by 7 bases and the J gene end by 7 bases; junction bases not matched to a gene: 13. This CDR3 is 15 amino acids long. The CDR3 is CSGTPGTSGNAEQYF. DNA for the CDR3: TGCAGCGGTACCCCCGGGACTAGCGGGAATGCTGAGCAGTACTTC.

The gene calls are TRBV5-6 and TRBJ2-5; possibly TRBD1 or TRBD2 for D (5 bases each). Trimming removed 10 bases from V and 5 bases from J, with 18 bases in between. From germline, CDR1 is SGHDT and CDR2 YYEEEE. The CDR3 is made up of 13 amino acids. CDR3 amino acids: CASAIGARETQYF. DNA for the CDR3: TGTGCCTCTGCGATCGGGGCTCGGGAGACCCAGTACTTC.